This note documents a single T cell receptor beta chain sequence. What it recognizes is unknown. The data originate from a study of blood T cells in healthy people across ages. At the level of the study: Capturing about one barcoded beta molecule per two T cells was achieved by template switching.

Combining a sample-barcoded 5' primer with a J-beta primer mix, a second PCR ran for roughly 7 to 12 cycles. TCRdb ran MiXCR on the 5' RACE reads and lists one entry per CDR3 protein. The sample contains about 1.4 million distinct CDR3 sequences, around 55% of which appear only once. Study findings and constraints: Donor CMV infection status was unknown, possibly confounding age-related changes in expanded clonotypes. Age showed a roughly linear inverse relationship with TCR beta diversity per million T cells.

Sequences were obtained from blood. This receptor was identified in a man between 18 and 29 years old in good health.

DNA for the CDR3: TGCAGCGTTGAAGAAATCGGGTACAAAGGGAAGTACTTC. Encoded protein: CSVEEIGYKGKYF. This chain connects TRBV29-1 to TRBJ2-7; no definite D call. The ends were cut back, 0 bases at V and 11 bases at J, with 17 bases in the middle. The CDR3 contains 13 residues. Germline V lookup: CDR1 SQVTM, CDR2 ANQGSEA.